The 26 T cell receptor beta chains below come from one sample, sequenced in a study of cytomegalovirus exposure and HLA in healthy donors. Researchers ran the PCR with 60 Vbeta and 13 Jbeta primers. Here immunoSEQ multiplex PCR was the method, and the copy in TCRdb shows in-frame clones only, minus some. The sample lists 200,000 to 250,000 clones; over 65% were seen once. The specimen sequenced was PBMCs. These receptor sequences come from a man between 40 and 49 years old in good health and CMV-seronegative.

The CDR3 spells CASSPSGGYTDTQYF. The DNA for the CDR3 is TGTGCCAGCAGCCCGAGCGGGGGATACACAGATACGCAGTATTTT. The chain carries TRBV5-4 and TRBJ2-3; 8 bases match TRBD2. After removal of 4 bases from V and 2 bases from J, the junction contained 6 bases not matched to a gene. The length of the CDR3 is 15 residues. CDR1 SGHNT and CDR2 YYREEE come from the germline V gene (reference sequence).

The chain uses TRBV15 and TRBJ2-7, with 9 bases lining up with TRBD2. Germline values: CDR1 LNHNV, CDR2 YYDKDF (reference sequence). The CDR3 runs to 14 residues. After removal of 6 bases from V and 1 base from J, the junction contained 4 bases not matched to a gene. Here the CDR3 DNA reads TGTGCCACCAGGACTAGCGGTTTGTCCTACGAGCAGTACTTC. This sequence encodes CATRTSGLSYEQYF.

The V gene is TRBV19, the J gene TRBJ2-5, with D tentatively TRBD1 (7 bases). This CDR3 comprises 12 residues. Germline lookup yields CDR1 LNHDA and CDR2 SQIVND (reference sequence). V lost 5 bases, J lost 5 bases, and 9 bases lay in between. The CDR3 nucleotides read TGTGCCAGTAGTCCAGGGGGGGAGACCCAGTACTTC. It codes for CASSPGGETQYF. Full variable domain (missing parts from reference TRBV19 and TRBJ2-5): DGGITQSPKYLFRKEGQNVTLSCEQNLNHDAMYWYRQDPGQGLRLIYYSQIVNDFQKGDIAEGYSVSREKKESFPLTVTSAQKNPTAFYLCASSPGGETQYFGPGTRLLVL.

The V gene is TRBV6-6, the J gene TRBJ1-2; D is perhaps TRBD1 (5 bases). The CDR3 has 13 residues. The V end was cut by 2 bases, the J end by 6 bases, with 10 bases between. Germline V gene data show CDR1 as MNHNY and CDR2 as SVGAGI (reference sequence). CDR3 coding DNA: TGTGCCAGCAGTTACCCTGGAGGGGATGGCTACACCTTC. It specifies CASSYPGGDGYTF.

This chain uses TRBV30 with TRBJ2-1, with 7 bases that match TRBD1. The CDR3 sequence is 14 residues long. Germline V gene sequence: CDR1 GTSNPN, CDR2 SVGIG (reference sequence). The junction had 5 bases not matched to a gene; V was cut back by 3 bases and J by 3 bases. Here the CDR3 reads CAWSWDSYYNEQFF. CDR3 sequence (DNA): TGTGCCTGGAGCTGGGACAGCTACTACAATGAGCAGTTCTTC.

About this clone: Other DNA sequences in this sample translate to the same CDR3. The V call is TRBV30, the J call TRBJ1-1; 7 bases are shared with TRBD1. Germline CDR1 is GTSNPN and CDR2 is SVGIG (reference sequence). The CDR3 sequence is 13 residues long. V was pared by 1 base and J by 5 bases, with 4 bases of the junction left unmatched. CDR3 DNA sequence: TGTGCCTGGAGTGGACAGGGTGGGACTGAAGCTTTCTTT. Residues: CAWSGQGGTEAFF. Combining the CDR3 with reference TRBV30 and TRBJ1-1 gives the whole variable domain SQTIHQWPATLVQPVGSPLSLECTVEGTSNPNLYWYRQAAGRGLQLLFYSVGIGQISSEVPQNLSASRPQDRQFILSSKKLLLSDSGFYLCAWSGQGGTEAFFGQGTRLTVV.

The J gene is TRBJ2-1, the V gene TRBV15, with 8 positions matching TRBD2. This CDR3 has 23 amino acids. After removal of 0 bases from V and 4 bases from J, the junction contained 26 bases not matched to a gene. Germline loops: CDR1 LNHNV, CDR2 YYDKDF (reference sequence). The CDR3 nucleotides read TGTGCCACCAGCAGAGATAGGCCTGCCGAAGCGGGGGCCCTCGGTGGGCGATACAATGAGCAGTTCTTC. As protein: CATSRDRPAEAGALGGRYNEQFF. Together with reference TRBV15 and TRBJ2-1, the CDR3 gives the full variable domain: DAMVIQNPRYQVTQFGKPVTLSCSQTLNHNVMYWYQQKSSQAPKLLFHYYDKDFNNEADTPDNFQSRRPNTSFCFLDIRSPGLGDTAMYLCATSRDRPAEAGALGGRYNEQFFGPGTRLTVL.

The chain joins TRBV15 to TRBJ2-1; 7 nucleotides match TRBD1. The germline CDR1 and CDR2 sequences are LNHNV and YYDKDF (reference sequence). V shed 0 bases and J 4 bases; nucleotides not matched to a gene: 6. The CDR3 is made up of 16 amino acids. The CDR3: CATSRDGTAYYNEQFF. CDR3 DNA sequence: TGTGCCACCAGCAGAGATGGGACAGCATATTACAATGAGCAGTTCTTC.

This chain joins TRBV5-1 and TRBJ2-7; 13 bases match TRBD2. There are 18 residues in the CDR3. The V and J ends lost 7 bases and 2 bases, in that order; junction bases with no gene match: 15. Per germline, CDR1 SGHRS and CDR2 YFSETQ. This CDR3 is CASLKGLAGPEDPYEQYF. The CDR3 region has the DNA TGCGCCAGCTTGAAGGGACTAGCGGGACCAGAGGACCCCTACGAGCAGTACTTC.

The chain links TRBV6-1 to TRBJ2-5, with 11 bases identical to TRBD2. This CDR3 contains 16 residues. Germline values: CDR1 MNHNS, CDR2 SASEGT. The J segment lost 1 base and the V segment lost 2 bases, leaving 3 bases of the junction unmatched. The CDR3 DNA sequence: TGTGCCAGCAGTGAATCGCTAGCGGGGGGCCAAGAGACCCAGTACTTC. Translating it yields CASSESLAGGQETQYF.

The rearrangement links TRBV11-2 to TRBJ2-5; D is perhaps TRBD1 (5 bases). V lost 2 bases and J 2 bases, leaving 12 bases between the germline ends. This CDR3 is 15 amino acids long. The germline V gene encodes CDR1 SGHAT and CDR2 FQNNGV. The CDR3 sequence: CASSLQGFGQETQYF. The CDR3 nucleotides read TGTGCCAGCAGCTTACAGGGTTTTGGGCAAGAGACCCAGTACTTC.

The table lists this clone with a count of one. CDR3 coding DNA: TGTGCCAGCAGCTTAGCGGGAGTTGAACGAGAGACCCAGTACTTC. Protein sequence: CASSLAGVERETQYF. The V gene is TRBV11-1, the J gene TRBJ2-5, with D possibly matching TRBD2 (5 bases). Trimming left V 0 bases short and J 4 bases short, with 12 bases between. Germline lookup yields CDR1 SGHAT and CDR2 FQDESV (reference sequence). The CDR3 is made up of 15 amino acids.

V and J are TRBV6-1 and TRBJ2-1; D ambiguous. Germline CDR1 MNHNS, CDR2 SASEGT. The CDR3 runs 14 residues. Trimming shortened V by 1 base and J by 6 bases, and 10 bases separated the two germline ends. CDR3 in amino acids: CASSEGAFGNEQFF. For the CDR3, the DNA is TGTGCCAGCAGTGAAGGTGCGTTTGGCAATGAGCAGTTCTTC.

This chain links TRBV6-1 with TRBJ2-7, with TRBD1 matching 7 bases. The trim removed 1 base at V and 11 bases at J, leaving 17 bases unmatched. The CDR3 contains 16 residues. Per germline, CDR1 MNHNS and CDR2 SASEGT. DNA for the CDR3: TGTGCCAGCAGTGAAGAGGGACAGCCTTCTTCCTACGAAAAGTACTTC. Encoded protein: CASSEEGQPSSYEKYF.

In regard to this clone: An end of the junction does not agree with germline; a read error may underlie this. This chain joins TRBV7-9 and TRBJ1-2; D is unclear. The V gene's germline CDR1 is SEHNR and CDR2 FQNEAQ (reference sequence). CDR3 length equals 12 residues. CDR3 in amino acids: CSSSFEAYGYTF. CDR3 DNA sequence: TGTTCCAGCAGCTTTGAGGCCTATGGCTACACCTTC. The variable domain in full, with the rest retrieved from reference TRBV7-9 and TRBJ1-2, is DTGVSQNPRHKITKRGQNVTFRCDPISEHNRLYWYRQTLGQGPEFLTYFQNEAQLEKSRLLSDRFSAERPKGSFSTLEIQRTEQGDSAMYLCSSSFEAYGYTFGSGTRLTVV.

This clone has just a few counts. The chain combines TRBV10-3 with TRBJ1-2; 8 bases line up with TRBD1. V lost 6 bases and J lost 0; bases outside the gene matches: 3. Germline V gene sequence: CDR1 ENHRY, CDR2 SYGVKD. This CDR3 has 14 amino acids. The CDR3 DNA reads TGTGCCATCAGGGGACAGGTAGCTAACTATGGCTACACCTTC. Residues: CAIRGQVANYGYTF.

This chain uses TRBV28 with TRBJ2-3, with 10 nucleotides matching TRBD2. The CDR3 contains 16 residues. Germline V CDR1 and CDR2: MDHEN, SYDVKM. The J segment lost 2 bases and the V segment lost 6 bases, leaving 8 bases of the junction unmatched. In nucleotides, the CDR3 is TGTGCCAGCAGCAACTTACTAGCGGGGTTCACAGATACGCAGTATTTT. Its protein is CASSNLLAGFTDTQYF.

The chain combines TRBV7-3 with TRBJ2-1; TRBD2 aligns across 9 bases. This CDR3 spans 13 amino acids. The germline V gene encodes CDR1 SGHTA and CDR2 FQGTGA. J gave up 6 bases and V 3 bases, and 0 bases lay outside the gene matches. The CDR3 DNA sequence: TGTGCCAGCAGCTTGGGACTAGCCAATGAGCAGTTCTTC. Encoded protein: CASSLGLANEQFF.

The gene calls are TRBV10-2 and TRBJ1-1, with D possibly matching TRBD1 (5 bases). Germline V CDR1 and CDR2: WSHSY, SAAADI. Trimming removed 2 bases at V and 4 bases at J, with 11 bases between. The CDR3 length is 14 residues. The CDR3 sequence: CASSEGGIRTEAFF. The CDR3 nucleotides are TGCGCCAGCAGTGAGGGGGGGATACGCACTGAAGCTTTCTTT.

The chain is built from TRBV29-1 and TRBJ2-7, with a weak D call TRBD1 (5 bases). V lost 7 bases, J lost 2 bases, and 12 bases lay in between. CDR3 length equals 12 residues. CDR1 and CDR2 from the germline V gene are SQVTM and ANQGSEA. DNA for the CDR3: TGCAGCGCCGGACATGGAGCCTACGAGCAGTACTTC. Translating it yields CSAGHGAYEQYF.

This chain connects TRBV19 to TRBJ2-1; 9 nucleotides match TRBD1. The ends lost 4 bases at V and 5 bases at J; junction bases unmatched: 12. CDR1 is LNHDA and CDR2 is SQIVND in the germline V gene (reference sequence). CDR3 size: 17 residues. CDR3 in DNA: TGTGCCAGTAGTACGAGGGACAGGGAAATTATCCACAATGAGCAGTTCTTC. This gives the protein CASSTRDREIIHNEQFF.

The V and J genes are TRBV9 and TRBJ2-5; 8 bases fit TRBD2. Germline V CDR1 and CDR2: SGDLS, YYNGEE. V shed 0 bases, J shed 0 bases, and the junction held 7 bases outside the gene matches. The CDR3 has 17 amino acids. Here the CDR3 reads CASSVDSSGGNQETQYF. The CDR3 coding sequence is TGTGCCAGCAGCGTAGATTCCAGCGGGGGTAACCAAGAGACCCAGTACTTC.

The V call is TRBV4-1, the J call TRBJ2-7; D gene unclear. This CDR3 spans 14 amino acids. V was shortened by 0 bases and J by 7 bases, with 13 bases between the two germline ends. Germline-derived CDR1 and CDR2 are MGHRA and YSYEKL. CDR3 DNA: TGCGCCAGCAGCCAAGAAGTCACTTCGTGGGAGCAGTACTTC. Protein: CASSQEVTSWEQYF.

The chain carries TRBV7-3 and TRBJ2-1; D call uncertain. The CDR3 loop spans 13 amino acids. CDR1 and CDR2 from the germline V gene are SGHTA and FQGTGA. Trimming stripped 2 bases from V and 5 bases from J, with 7 bases between. The chain's CDR3 is CASSLGQHNEQFF. The CDR3, as DNA: TGTGCCAGCAGCTTAGGGCAGCACAATGAGCAGTTCTTC. The whole variable domain, filled in from reference TRBV7-3 and TRBJ2-1, reads GAGVSQTPSNKVTEKGKYVELRCDPISGHTALYWYRQSLGQGPEFLIYFQGTGAADDSGLPNDRFFAVRPEGSVSTLKIQRTERGDSAVYLCASSLGQHNEQFFGPGTRLTVL.

V and J are TRBV19 and TRBJ2-5; 12 bases agree with TRBD2. CDR1 and CDR2 (germline): LNHDA, SQIVND (reference sequence). The CDR3 runs 15 residues. Trimming took 4 bases from V and 4 from J; bases not matched to a gene: 4. Here the CDR3 DNA reads TGTGCCAGTAGTAGCAGACTAGCGGGGGCAGAGACCCAGTACTTC. This gives the protein CASSSRLAGAETQYF.

The rearrangement links TRBV5-4 to TRBJ1-1; D gene unclear. V was shortened by 0 bases and J by 5 bases, with 11 bases between the two germline ends. This CDR3 has 14 residues. Germline lookup yields CDR1 SGHNT and CDR2 YYREEE (reference sequence). This CDR3 is CASSLERTGTEAFF. The CDR3, as DNA: TGTGCCAGCAGCTTGGAACGGACGGGGACTGAAGCTTTCTTT.